These 24 T cell receptor beta chains came from one sample sequenced in a study of cytomegalovirus exposure and HLA in healthy donors. TCRdb keeps only in-frame clones here, not all; method: immunoSEQ multiplex PCR. The sample includes approximately 80,000 clones, 93% seen only once; the top ten take 3% to 4.5%. Sequenced input: PBMCs. All receptors come from a woman in her twenties or thirties in good health and CMV-seronegative.

The chain carries TRBV30 and TRBJ1-5; D is unresolved. V lost 0 bases, J lost 1 base, and 7 bases lay in between. CDR1 and CDR2 from the germline V gene are GTSNPN and SVGIG (reference sequence). The CDR3 contains 14 residues. CDR3 loop: CAWSVTGSNQPQHF. CDR3 nucleotides: TGTGCCTGGAGTGTAACGGGGAGCAATCAGCCCCAGCATTTT.

V usage is TRBV6-5 and J usage is TRBJ1-2; possible D gene TRBD1, 5 bases. Germline V CDR1 and CDR2: MNHEY, SVGAGI. There are 15 residues in the CDR3. V was shortened by 0 bases and J by 4 bases, with 12 bases between the two germline ends. This CDR3 reads CASSYSPTVPYGYTF. CDR3 in DNA: TGTGCCAGCAGTTACTCACCGACAGTCCCCTATGGCTACACCTTC.

The chain recombines TRBV30 with TRBJ1-2, with D perhaps matching TRBD1 (6 bases). Germline assignment: CDR1 GTSNPN and CDR2 SVGIG (reference sequence). The CDR3 is made up of 14 amino acids. Deletions cut 2 bases from V and 5 bases from J, with 15 bases between. CDR3 sequence reads: CAWSSMAGEYGYTF. DNA for the CDR3: TGTGCCTGGAGTTCTATGGCAGGGGAGTATGGCTACACCTTC.

CDR3 in amino acids: CASSVEGLESYEQYF. The CDR3 DNA reads TGTGCCAGCAGCGTAGAGGGACTAGAGTCGTACGAGCAGTACTTC. The rearrangement links TRBV9 to TRBJ2-7, with TRBD2 matching 8 bases. Germline loops: CDR1 SGDLS, CDR2 YYNGEE. V lost 0 bases, J lost 4 bases, and 6 bases stayed unmatched. The CDR3 spans 15 residues.

The chain combines TRBV19 with TRBJ1-5, with D possibly matching TRBD1 (5 bases). Trimming removed 1 base from V and 6 bases from J, with 10 bases in between. This CDR3 has 14 residues. CDR1 LNHDA and CDR2 SQIVND come from the germline V gene (reference sequence). CDR3 nucleotides: TGTGCCAGTAGTATAGGGGGCCGAGGTCAGCCCCAGCATTTT. Translated, it gives CASSIGGRGQPQHF.

The rearrangement joins TRBV25-1 to TRBJ2-7; 8 bases match TRBD1. The CDR3 runs 16 residues. V was pared by 4 bases and J by 6 bases, with 14 bases of the junction left unmatched. The germline gives CDR1 MGHDK, CDR2 SYGVNS. The CDR3 DNA follows: TGTGCCAGCAGTGCTCACCCGGGACAGGTCCTTCGCGAGCAGTACTTC. It codes for CASSAHPGQVLREQYF.

V usage is TRBV5-1 and J usage is TRBJ2-2; 7 bases are a match to TRBD2. V shed 6 bases, J shed 5 bases, and the junction held 10 bases outside the gene matches. Germline assignment: CDR1 SGHRS and CDR2 YFSETQ. The CDR3 is 15 residues long. The CDR3 DNA reads TGCGCCAGCAAGGATGCGGGAGTGGGTACCGGGGAGCTGTTTTTT. It specifies CASKDAGVGTGELFF.

The chain employs TRBV27 and TRBJ1-2; TRBD1 matches at 9 bases. The CDR3 length is 14 residues. The J segment lost 7 bases and the V segment lost 2 bases, leaving 5 bases of the junction unmatched. Per the germline V gene, CDR1 is MNHEY and CDR2 is SMNVEV (reference sequence). The DNA of the CDR3 is TGTGCCAGCAGTTTAAGGGACAGGGCTGGTGGCTACACCTTC. The encoded protein is CASSLRDRAGGYTF.

The V call is TRBV7-8, the J call TRBJ2-2, with TRBD2 identical over 8 bases. The CDR3 covers 16 residues. Germline lookup yields CDR1 SGHVS and CDR2 FQNEAQ. The ends lost 4 bases at V and 4 bases at J; junction bases unmatched: 8. CDR3 amino acids: CASSSGTSLITGELFF. The CDR3 DNA sequence: TGTGCCAGCAGCTCCGGGACTAGTCTCATCACCGGGGAGCTGTTTTTT.

The chain uses TRBV4-1 and TRBJ2-7, with TRBD2 matching 10 bases. Germline CDR1 is MGHRA and CDR2 is YSYEKL. CDR3 size: 16 residues. The ends lost 5 bases at V and 1 base at J; junction bases unmatched: 8. The CDR3 nucleotides read TGCGCCAGCAGCTCCGGGCCGGGACTAGCGTCCTACGAGCAGTACTTC. This translates into CASSSGPGLASYEQYF.

The chain links TRBV5-1 to TRBJ2-1, with TRBD2 matching over 9 bases. The CDR3 has 13 amino acids. The germline CDR1 and CDR2 sequences are SGHRS and YFSETQ. V dropped 4 bases and J dropped 9; count of bases not matched to a gene: 5. DNA for the CDR3: TGCGCCAGCAGCACCCGGACTAGCGCTGAGCAGTTCTTC. This encodes CASSTRTSAEQFF.

This clone has a handful of counts. The chain is built from TRBV13 and TRBJ2-7; TRBD2 is a possible D gene (6 bases). Germline V gene data show CDR1 as PRHDT and CDR2 as FYEKMQ (reference sequence). There are 14 residues in the CDR3. V lost 6 bases and J lost 1, with 13 bases in between. The CDR3 DNA sequence: TGTGCCAGCAGGGCCGGGAGTGGATCCTACGAGCAGTACTTC. Protein sequence: CASRAGSGSYEQYF.

As regards this clone: This CDR3 is also generated by other DNA sequences in the sample. V is TRBV28 and J is TRBJ1-2, with D perhaps matching TRBD1 (5 bases). This CDR3 has 14 residues. Trimming cost V 7 bases and J 5 bases, with 17 bases left between them. Germline V gives CDR1 MDHEN, CDR2 SYDVKM. CDR3 sequence (DNA): TGTGCCAGCACCCTGGGGCAGGTGGCGTATGGCTACACCTTC. As protein: CASTLGQVAYGYTF.

The chain recombines TRBV5-1 with TRBJ2-1; TRBD2 matches 7 bases. Losses at the gene ends were 5 bases for V and 4 bases for J; bases not matched to a gene: 12. CDR1 and CDR2 (germline): SGHRS, YFSETQ. CDR3 length: 16 amino acids. CDR3 nucleotide sequence: TGCGCCAGCAGGTCCCCCGGGACTACCACATACAATGAGCAGTTCTTC. Translation: CASRSPGTTTYNEQFF.

The V and J genes are TRBV7-2 and TRBJ1-2; 8 bases fit TRBD1. The CDR3 length is 13 residues. The V segment lost 3 bases and the J segment 4 bases; nucleotides outside the gene matches: 1. Germline V gene sequence: CDR1 SGHTA, CDR2 FQGNSA. In DNA, the CDR3 is TGTGCCAGCAGCTTCGGGACAGGCTATGGCTACACCTTC. Its translation is CASSFGTGYGYTF.

The chain recombines TRBV12-2 with TRBJ2-2; the table calls TRBD1, which could not be checked here. TRBV12-2 is tagged as a pseudogene. This CDR3 region has 18 residues. In nucleotides, the CDR3 is TGTGCAAGTCGCTTAGCGTTCGTTCTTGGCAGGGGTACCGGGGAGCTGTTTTTT. Translating it yields CASRLAFVLGRGTGELFF.

The chain joins TRBV15 to TRBJ1-2; 8 nucleotides line up with TRBD1. Germline V CDR1 and CDR2: LNHNV, YYDKDF (reference sequence). V was pared by 8 bases and J by 6 bases, with 11 bases of the junction left unmatched. This CDR3 contains 14 residues. The CDR3 loop reads CATRTTGGSHGYTF. DNA for the CDR3: TGTGCCACCCGTACCACAGGGGGAAGCCATGGCTACACCTTC. Full variable domain (remainder filled in from reference TRBV15 and TRBJ1-2): DAMVIQNPRYQVTQFGKPVTLSCSQTLNHNVMYWYQQKSSQAPKLLFHYYDKDFNNEADTPDNFQSRRPNTSFCFLDIRSPGLGDTAMYLCATRTTGGSHGYTFGSGTRLTVV.

The gene calls are TRBV28 and TRBJ1-3; D is uncertain. V shed 7 bases and J shed 0 bases, with 4 bases lying between them. Looked up from germline, CDR1 is MDHEN and CDR2 is SYDVKM. This CDR3 contains 12 residues. DNA of the CDR3: TGTGCCAGCACAGACTCTGGAAACACCATATATTTT. Translating it yields CASTDSGNTIYF.

The CDR3 DNA sequence: TGTGCCAGCAGCGTAGCAGCGGGGGGGGTGGCCGGGGAGCTGTTTTTT. This encodes CASSVAAGGVAGELFF. The chain recombines TRBV9 with TRBJ2-2; TRBD2 aligns across 10 bases. The CDR3 contains 16 residues. V shed 0 bases, J shed 6 bases, and the junction held 5 bases outside the gene matches. Germline-derived CDR1 and CDR2 are SGDLS and YYNGEE.

This chain uses TRBV9 with TRBJ2-7; 9 nucleotides agree with TRBD1. J lost 3 bases, V lost 0 bases, and 7 bases had no gene match. CDR1 is SGDLS, CDR2 YYNGEE, per germline. The CDR3 loop spans 16 amino acids. The CDR3 DNA sequence: TGTGCCAGCAGCGTAGGCGGCAGGACAGGGGTCTACGAGCAGTACTTC. Its translation is CASSVGGRTGVYEQYF. The entire variable domain, with the rest obtained from reference TRBV9 and TRBJ2-7, is as follows: DSGVTQTPKHLITATGQRVTLRCSPRSGDLSVYWYQQSLDQGLQFLIQYYNGEERAKGNILERFSAQQFPDLHSELNLSSLELGDSALYFCASSVGGRTGVYEQYFGPGTRLTVT.

The chain employs TRBV25-1 and TRBJ2-7, with TRBD1 identical over 9 bases. The CDR3 is 16 amino acids. After removal of 6 bases from V and 7 bases from J, the junction contained 16 bases not matched to a gene. The germline V gene encodes CDR1 MGHDK and CDR2 SYGVNS. CDR3 nucleotide sequence: TGTGCCAGCAGCGGCCCGGGACAGGGTATAGCAGGGGAGCAGTACTTC. Amino acid sequence: CASSGPGQGIAGEQYF.

This chain uses TRBV19 with TRBJ1-2; D gene ambiguous. V was cut by 6 bases and J by 8 bases, with 22 bases left in between. This CDR3 spans 15 amino acids. Germline values: CDR1 LNHDA, CDR2 SQIVND (reference sequence). CDR3 sequence (DNA): TGTGCCAGTAGGCTGTTATTCTCCGAGGCGGAGGGCTACACCTTC. Its protein is CASRLLFSEAEGYTF.

The gene calls are TRBV7-9 and TRBJ2-7; tentatively, D is TRBD2 (5 bases). The CDR3 extends over 15 amino acids. The V gene lost 5 bases and the J gene lost 1 base, with 15 bases spanning the gap. Germline-derived CDR1 and CDR2 are SEHNR and FQNEAQ (reference sequence). CDR3 amino acids: CASSRPGILSYEQYF. The DNA for the CDR3 is TGTGCCAGCAGCCGGCCCGGGATCCTATCCTACGAGCAGTACTTC.

This chain links TRBV15 with TRBJ1-5; a weak D match, TRBD1 (5 bases). The germline gives CDR1 LNHNV, CDR2 YYDKDF (reference sequence). The V end was cut by 3 bases, the J end by 7 bases, with 16 bases between. There are 15 residues in the CDR3. The CDR3 sequence: CATSSRTRVSQPQHF. Here the CDR3 DNA reads TGTGCCACCAGCAGCAGGACCAGGGTTAGCCAGCCCCAGCATTTT.